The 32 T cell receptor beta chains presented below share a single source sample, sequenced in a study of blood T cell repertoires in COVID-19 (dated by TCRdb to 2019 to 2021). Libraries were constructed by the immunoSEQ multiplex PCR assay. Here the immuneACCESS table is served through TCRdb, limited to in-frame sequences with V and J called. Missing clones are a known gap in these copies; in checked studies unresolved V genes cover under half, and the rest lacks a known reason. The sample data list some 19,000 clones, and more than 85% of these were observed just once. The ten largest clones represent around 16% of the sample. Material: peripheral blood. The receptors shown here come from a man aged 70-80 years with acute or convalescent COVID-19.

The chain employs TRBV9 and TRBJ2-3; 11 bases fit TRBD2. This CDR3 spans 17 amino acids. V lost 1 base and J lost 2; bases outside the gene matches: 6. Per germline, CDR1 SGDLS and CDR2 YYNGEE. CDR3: CASSVLGTSGTTDTQYF. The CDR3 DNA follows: TGTGCCAGCAGCGTACTCGGGACTAGCGGAACCACAGATACGCAGTATTTT.

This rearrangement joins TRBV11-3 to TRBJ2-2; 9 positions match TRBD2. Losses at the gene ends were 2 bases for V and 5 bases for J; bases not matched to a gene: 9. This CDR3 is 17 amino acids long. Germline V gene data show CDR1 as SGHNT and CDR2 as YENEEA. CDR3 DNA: TGTGCCAGCAGCTTACTTGCGGGAGGGCCGGGTACCGGGGAGCTGTTTTTT. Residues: CASSLLAGGPGTGELFF.

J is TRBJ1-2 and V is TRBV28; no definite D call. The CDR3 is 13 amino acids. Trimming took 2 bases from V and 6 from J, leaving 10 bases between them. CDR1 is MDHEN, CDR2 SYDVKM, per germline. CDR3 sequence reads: CASSLVAAHGYTF. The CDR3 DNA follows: TGTGCCAGCAGTTTAGTAGCAGCCCATGGCTACACCTTC.

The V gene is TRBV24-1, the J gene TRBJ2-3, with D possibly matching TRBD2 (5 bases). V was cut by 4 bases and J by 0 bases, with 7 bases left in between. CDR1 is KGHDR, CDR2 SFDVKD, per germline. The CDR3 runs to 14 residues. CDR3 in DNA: TGTGCCACCAGTGACAGGACTAGCACAGATACGCAGTATTTT. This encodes CATSDRTSTDTQYF.

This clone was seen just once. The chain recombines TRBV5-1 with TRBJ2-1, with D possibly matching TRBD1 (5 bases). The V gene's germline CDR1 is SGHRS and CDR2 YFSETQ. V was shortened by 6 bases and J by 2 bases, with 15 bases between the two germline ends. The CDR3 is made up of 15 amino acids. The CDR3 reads CASTSGAPTYNEQFF. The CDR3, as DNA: TGCGCCAGCACCTCTGGGGCGCCGACCTACAATGAGCAGTTCTTC.

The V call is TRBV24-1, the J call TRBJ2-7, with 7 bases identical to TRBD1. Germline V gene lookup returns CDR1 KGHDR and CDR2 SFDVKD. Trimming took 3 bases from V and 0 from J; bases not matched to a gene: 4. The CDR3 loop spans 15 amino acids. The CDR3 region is CATSDPGQNSYEQYF. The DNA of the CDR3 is TGTGCCACCAGTGATCCGGGACAGAACTCCTACGAGCAGTACTTC.

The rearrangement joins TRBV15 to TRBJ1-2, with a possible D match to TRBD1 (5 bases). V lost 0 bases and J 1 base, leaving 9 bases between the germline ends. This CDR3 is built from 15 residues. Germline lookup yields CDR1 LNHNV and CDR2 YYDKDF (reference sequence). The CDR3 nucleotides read TGTGCCACCAGCAGAGATGGGGGAGGTAACTATGGCTACACCTTC. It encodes CATSRDGGGNYGYTF.

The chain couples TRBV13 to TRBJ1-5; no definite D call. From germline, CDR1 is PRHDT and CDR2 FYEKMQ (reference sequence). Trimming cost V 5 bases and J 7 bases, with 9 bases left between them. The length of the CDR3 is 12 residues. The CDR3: CASSHLGQPQHF. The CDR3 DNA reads TGTGCCAGCAGCCATCTGGGCCAGCCCCAGCATTTT.

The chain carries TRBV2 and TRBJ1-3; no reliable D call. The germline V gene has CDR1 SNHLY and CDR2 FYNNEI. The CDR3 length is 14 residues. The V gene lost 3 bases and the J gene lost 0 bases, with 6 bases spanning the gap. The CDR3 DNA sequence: TGTGCCAGCAGTGATAAGAGCTCTGGAAACACCATATATTTT. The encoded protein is CASSDKSSGNTIYF.

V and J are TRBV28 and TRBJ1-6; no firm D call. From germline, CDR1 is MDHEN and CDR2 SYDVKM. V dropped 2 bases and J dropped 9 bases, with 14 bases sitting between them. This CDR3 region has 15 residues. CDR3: CASSLSEGMGSPLHF. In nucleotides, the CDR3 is TGTGCCAGCAGTTTAAGTGAGGGAATGGGTTCACCCCTCCACTTT.

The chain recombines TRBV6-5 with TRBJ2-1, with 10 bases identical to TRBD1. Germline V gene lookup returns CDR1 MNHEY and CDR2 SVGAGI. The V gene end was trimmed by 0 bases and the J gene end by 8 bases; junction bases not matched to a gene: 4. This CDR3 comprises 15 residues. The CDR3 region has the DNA TGTGCCAGCAGTTACTCGGGGACAGGGGTCGATGAGCAGTTCTTC. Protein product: CASSYSGTGVDEQFF.

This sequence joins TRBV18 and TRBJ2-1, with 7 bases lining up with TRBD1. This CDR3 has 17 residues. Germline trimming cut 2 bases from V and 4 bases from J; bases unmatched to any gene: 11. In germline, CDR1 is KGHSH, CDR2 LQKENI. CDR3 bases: TGTGCCAGCTCACCAAGCTCGGGGCAGGGGGTATACAATGAGCAGTTCTTC. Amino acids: CASSPSSGQGVYNEQFF. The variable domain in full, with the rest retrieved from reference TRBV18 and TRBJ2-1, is NAGVMQNPRHLVRRRGQEARLRCSPMKGHSHVYWYRQLPEEGLKFMVYLQKENIIDESGMPKERFSAEFPKEGPSILRIQQVVRGDSAAYFCASSPSSGQGVYNEQFFGPGTRLTVL.

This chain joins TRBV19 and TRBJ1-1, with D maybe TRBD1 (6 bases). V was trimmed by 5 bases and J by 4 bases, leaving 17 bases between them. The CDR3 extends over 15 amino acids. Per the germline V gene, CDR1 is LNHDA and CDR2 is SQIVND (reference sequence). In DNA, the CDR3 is TGTGCCAGTAGTGTATCGGGGGGCGCGAGCACTGAAGCTTTCTTT. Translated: CASSVSGGASTEAFF.

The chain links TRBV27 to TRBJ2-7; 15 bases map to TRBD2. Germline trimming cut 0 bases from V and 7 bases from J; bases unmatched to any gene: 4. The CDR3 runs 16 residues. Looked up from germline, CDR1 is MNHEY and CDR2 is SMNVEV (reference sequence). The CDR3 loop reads CASSLSGTSGRSEQYF. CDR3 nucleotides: TGTGCCAGCAGTTTATCGGGGACTAGCGGGAGGTCGGAGCAGTACTTC.

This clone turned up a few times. The CDR3 loop is CASSFNKAGGEQFF. The CDR3, as DNA: TGTGCCAGCAGCTTTAATAAAGCGGGAGGTGAGCAGTTCTTC. This rearrangement joins TRBV7-2 to TRBJ2-1; TRBD2 matches 9 bases. This CDR3 comprises 14 residues. V dropped 3 bases and J dropped 9; count of bases not matched to a gene: 6. Per germline, CDR1 SGHTA and CDR2 FQGNSA. The complete variable domain, with remaining parts taken from reference TRBV7-2 and TRBJ2-1, reads GAGVSQSPSNKVTEKGKDVELRCDPISGHTALYWYRQSLGQGLEFLIYFQGNSAPDKSGLPSDRFSAERTGGSVSTLTIQRTQQEDSAVYLCASSFNKAGGEQFFGPGTRLTVL.

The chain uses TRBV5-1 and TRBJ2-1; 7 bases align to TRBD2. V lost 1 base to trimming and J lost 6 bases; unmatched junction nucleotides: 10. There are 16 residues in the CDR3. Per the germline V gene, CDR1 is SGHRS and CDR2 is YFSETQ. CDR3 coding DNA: TGCGCCAGCAGCTTGACTCTGGGGGGAGGGCCCAATGAGCAGTTCTTC. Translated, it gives CASSLTLGGGPNEQFF.

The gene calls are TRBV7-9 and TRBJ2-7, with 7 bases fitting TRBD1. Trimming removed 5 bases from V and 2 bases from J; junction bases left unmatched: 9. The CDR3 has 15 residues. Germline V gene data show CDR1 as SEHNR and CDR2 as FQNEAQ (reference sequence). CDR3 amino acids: CASSTIRTGPYEQYF. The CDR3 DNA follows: TGTGCCAGCAGCACTATACGGACAGGACCCTACGAGCAGTACTTC.

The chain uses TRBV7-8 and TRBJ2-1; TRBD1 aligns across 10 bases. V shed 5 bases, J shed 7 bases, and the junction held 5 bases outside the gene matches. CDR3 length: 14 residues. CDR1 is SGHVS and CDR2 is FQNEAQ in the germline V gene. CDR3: CASSPRQGANEQFF. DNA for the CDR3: TGTGCCAGCAGCCCAAGACAGGGGGCGAATGAGCAGTTCTTC.

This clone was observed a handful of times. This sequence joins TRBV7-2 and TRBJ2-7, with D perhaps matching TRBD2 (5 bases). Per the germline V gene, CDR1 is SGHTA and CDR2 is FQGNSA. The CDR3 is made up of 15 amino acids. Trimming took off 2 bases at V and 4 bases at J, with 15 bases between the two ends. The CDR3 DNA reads TGTGCCAGCAGCTTATCGTTCGGCGGGTCTTACGAGCAGTACTTC. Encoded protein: CASSLSFGGSYEQYF.

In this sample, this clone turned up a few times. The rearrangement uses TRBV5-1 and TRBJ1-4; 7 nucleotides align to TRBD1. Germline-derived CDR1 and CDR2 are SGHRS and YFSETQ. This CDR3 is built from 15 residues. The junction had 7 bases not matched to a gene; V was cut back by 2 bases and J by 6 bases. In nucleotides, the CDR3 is TGCGCCAGCAGCTTTACCGGGACAGTGGATGAAAAACTGTTTTTT. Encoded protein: CASSFTGTVDEKLFF.

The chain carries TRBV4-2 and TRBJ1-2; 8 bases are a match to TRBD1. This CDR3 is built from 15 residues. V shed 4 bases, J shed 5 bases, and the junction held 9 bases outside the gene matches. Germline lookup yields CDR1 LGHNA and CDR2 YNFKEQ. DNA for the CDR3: TGTGCCAGCAGCCTCCCGGACAGGGAAAGGTATGGCTACACCTTC. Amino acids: CASSLPDRERYGYTF.

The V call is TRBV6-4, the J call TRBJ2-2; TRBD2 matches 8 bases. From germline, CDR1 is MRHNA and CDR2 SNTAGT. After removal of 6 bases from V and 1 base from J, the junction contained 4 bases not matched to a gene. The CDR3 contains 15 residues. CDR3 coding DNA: TGTGCCAGCAGACCGGGACTAGGGAACACCGGGGAGCTGTTTTTT. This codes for CASRPGLGNTGELFF.

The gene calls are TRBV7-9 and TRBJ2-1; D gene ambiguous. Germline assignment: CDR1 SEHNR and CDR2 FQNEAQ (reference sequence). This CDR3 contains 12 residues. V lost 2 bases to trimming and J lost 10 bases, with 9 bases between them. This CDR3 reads CASSLNTREQFF. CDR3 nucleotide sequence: TGTGCCAGCAGCTTAAACACCCGAGAGCAGTTCTTC.

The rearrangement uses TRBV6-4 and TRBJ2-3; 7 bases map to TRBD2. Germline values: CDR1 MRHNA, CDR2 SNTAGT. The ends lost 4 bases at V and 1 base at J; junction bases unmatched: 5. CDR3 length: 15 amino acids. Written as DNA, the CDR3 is TGTGCCAGCAGTGCTCTAGCGGAGGGCACAGATACGCAGTATTTT. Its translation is CASSALAEGTDTQYF.

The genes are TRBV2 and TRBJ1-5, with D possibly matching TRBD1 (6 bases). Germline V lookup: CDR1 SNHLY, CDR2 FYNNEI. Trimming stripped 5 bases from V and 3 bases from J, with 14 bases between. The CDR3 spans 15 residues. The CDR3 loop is CASSRTGTLNQPQHF. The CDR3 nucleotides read TGTGCCAGCAGTCGAACAGGGACCCTCAATCAGCCCCAGCATTTT.

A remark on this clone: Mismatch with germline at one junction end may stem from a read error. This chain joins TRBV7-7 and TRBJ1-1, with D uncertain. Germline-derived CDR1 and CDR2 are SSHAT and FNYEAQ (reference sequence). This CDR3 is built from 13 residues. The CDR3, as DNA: TGTGCTAGCAGCTTTGCGGAGAACACTGAAGCTTTCTTT. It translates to CASSFAENTEAFF. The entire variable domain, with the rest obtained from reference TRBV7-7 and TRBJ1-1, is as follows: GAGVSQSPRYKVTKRGQDVTLRCDPISSHATLYWYQQALGQGPEFLTYFNYEAQPDKSGLPSDRFSAERPEGSISTLTIQRTEQRDSAMYRCASSFAENTEAFFGQGTRLTVV.

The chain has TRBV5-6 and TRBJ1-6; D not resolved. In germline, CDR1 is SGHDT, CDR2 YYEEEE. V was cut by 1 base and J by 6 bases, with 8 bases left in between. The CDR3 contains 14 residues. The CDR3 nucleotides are TGTGCCAGCAGCTTGATACAGCTTAATTCACCCCTCCACTTT. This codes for CASSLIQLNSPLHF.

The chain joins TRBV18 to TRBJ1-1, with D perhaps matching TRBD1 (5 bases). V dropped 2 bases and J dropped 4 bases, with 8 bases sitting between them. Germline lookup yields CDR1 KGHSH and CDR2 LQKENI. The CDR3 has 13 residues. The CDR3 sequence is CASSPGRGTEAFF. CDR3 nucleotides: TGTGCCAGCTCACCAGGGAGGGGCACTGAAGCTTTCTTT.

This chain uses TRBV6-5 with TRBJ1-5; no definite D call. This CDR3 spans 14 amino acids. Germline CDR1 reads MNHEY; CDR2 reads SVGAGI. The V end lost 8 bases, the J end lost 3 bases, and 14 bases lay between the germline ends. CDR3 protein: CASHPPQFNQPQHF. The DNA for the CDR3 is TGTGCCAGCCATCCCCCGCAGTTCAATCAGCCCCAGCATTTT.

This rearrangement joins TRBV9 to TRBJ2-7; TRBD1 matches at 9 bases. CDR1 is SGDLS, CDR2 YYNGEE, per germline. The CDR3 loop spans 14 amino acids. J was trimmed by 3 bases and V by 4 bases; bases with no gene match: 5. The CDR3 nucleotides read TGTGCCAGCAGCCCCGGGACAGGGTTCTACGAGCAGTACTTC. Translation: CASSPGTGFYEQYF.

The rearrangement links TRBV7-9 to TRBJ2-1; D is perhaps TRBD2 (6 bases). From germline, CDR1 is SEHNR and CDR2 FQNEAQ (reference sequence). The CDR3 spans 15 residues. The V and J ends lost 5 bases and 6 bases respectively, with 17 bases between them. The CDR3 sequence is CASSPRRGRGNEQFF. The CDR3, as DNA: TGTGCCAGCAGCCCTAGGAGGGGAAGGGGCAATGAGCAGTTCTTC.

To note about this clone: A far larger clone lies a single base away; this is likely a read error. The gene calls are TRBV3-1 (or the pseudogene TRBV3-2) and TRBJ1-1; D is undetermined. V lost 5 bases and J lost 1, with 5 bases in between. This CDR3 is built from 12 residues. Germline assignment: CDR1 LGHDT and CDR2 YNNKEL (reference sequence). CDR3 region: CASSFQNTEAFF. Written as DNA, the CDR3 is TGTGCCAGCAGCTTTCAGAACACTGAAGCTTTCTTT.